Shown below are 11 T cell receptor beta chains from a single sample sequenced in a study of vaccination effects on CD4 cells after COVID-19. TCRdb's copy holds only in-frame clones and misses some; the assay was immunoSEQ multiplex PCR. The data show about 71,000 clones, roughly 78% seen once. Before any sequencing was done, the ViraFEST assay used viral peptide pools to expand antigen-specific CD4+ T cells. Subsequent to roughly 10 days of culture, CD4+ T cells were isolated. Nucleocapsid antibody tests were negative, and the vaccine recipients had no prior SARS-CoV-2 infection. These receptors lack a known antigen. Sequenced material: CD4+ T cells from PBMCs cultured with HCoV-OC43 spike peptides, taken before COVID-19 vaccination. Subset described: HCoV-OC43 spike overlapping peptide pool stimulation. These receptors came from a human donor who received a COVID-19 vaccine.

V usage is TRBV30 and J usage is TRBJ1-6; 8 bases match TRBD1. Trimming removed 0 bases from V and 10 bases from J; junction bases left unmatched: 8. The CDR3 totals 15 residues. Germline lookup yields CDR1 GTSNPN and CDR2 SVGIG (reference sequence). Here the CDR3 DNA reads TGTGCCTGGAGTGTACAGGGGACAGGAGGATCACCCCTCCACTTT. It encodes CAWSVQGTGGSPLHF. Full variable domain (missing parts from reference TRBV30 and TRBJ1-6): SQTIHQWPATLVQPVGSPLSLECTVEGTSNPNLYWYRQAAGRGLQLLFYSVGIGQISSEVPQNLSASRPQDRQFILSSKKLLLSDSGFYLCAWSVQGTGGSPLHFGNGTRLTVT.

The chain recombines TRBV28 with TRBJ1-2; 9 bases align to TRBD1. V trimming: 6 bases; J trimming: 2 bases; junction bases outside the gene matches: 7. CDR1 and CDR2 (germline): MDHEN, SYDVKM. There are 15 residues in the CDR3. Written as DNA, the CDR3 is TGTGCCAGCAGCGGTACCGGGACAGGGAACTATGGCTACACCTTC. The encoded protein is CASSGTGTGNYGYTF.

The V gene is TRBV7-3, the J gene TRBJ2-5; D might be TRBD2 (6 bases). Germline-derived CDR1 and CDR2 are SGHTA and FQGTGA. V lost 3 bases, J lost 2 bases, and 13 bases lay in between. The CDR3 is 15 residues long. CDR3 sequence reads: CASSLGTGFQETQYF. The CDR3 nucleotides are TGTGCCAGCAGCTTGGGGACTGGATTTCAAGAGACCCAGTACTTC. Combining the CDR3 with reference TRBV7-3 and TRBJ2-5 gives the whole variable domain GAGVSQTPSNKVTEKGKYVELRCDPISGHTALYWYRQSLGQGPEFLIYFQGTGAADDSGLPNDRFFAVRPEGSVSTLKIQRTERGDSAVYLCASSLGTGFQETQYFGPGTRLLVL.

The V gene is TRBV5-8, the J gene TRBJ1-6; D unclear. The V and J ends lost 5 bases and 2 bases respectively, with 17 bases between them. Looked up from germline, CDR1 is SGHTS and CDR2 is YDEGEE. The CDR3 is 17 residues long. The CDR3 DNA is TGTGCCAGCAGTCCAATGGAGGGTTTTCCCTATAATTCACCCCTCCACTTT. Translation gives CASSPMEGFPYNSPLHF.

This clone appeared a few times. This rearrangement joins TRBV13 to TRBJ1-1; TRBD1 matches 8 bases. Germline CDR1 reads PRHDT; CDR2 reads FYEKMQ (reference sequence). J was trimmed by 5 bases and V by 5 bases; bases with no gene match: 10. The CDR3 contains 15 residues. As DNA, the CDR3 is TGTGCCAGCAGCGCCAGACAGGGGAGAGGGACTGAAGCTTTCTTT. Translated, it gives CASSARQGRGTEAFF.

The chain has TRBV7-3 and TRBJ2-5; D remains ambiguous. CDR1 and CDR2 from the germline V gene are SGHTA and FQGTGA. V lost 2 bases and J 1 base, leaving 11 bases between the germline ends. There are 15 residues in the CDR3. CDR3 loop: CASSLGALPQETQYF. The DNA of the CDR3 is TGTGCCAGCAGCTTAGGCGCCCTCCCCCAAGAGACCCAGTACTTC.

The chain is built from TRBV7-3 and TRBJ2-5; D may be TRBD2 (6 bases). V was trimmed by 5 bases and J by 4 bases, leaving 14 bases between them. Germline CDR1 and CDR2: SGHTA and FQGTGA. There are 14 residues in the CDR3. The CDR3 loop reads CASSPTGGIETQYF. Here the CDR3 DNA reads TGTGCCAGCAGCCCAACTGGGGGGATAGAGACCCAGTACTTC.

This clone turned up a few times. The chain joins TRBV25-1 to TRBJ1-1, with TRBD1 as a possible D gene (5 bases). Germline CDR1 reads MGHDK; CDR2 reads SYGVNS. The V gene lost 6 bases and the J gene lost 3 bases, with 8 bases spanning the gap. There are 12 residues in the CDR3. CDR3 residues: CASREGYTEAFF. CDR3 coding DNA: TGTGCCAGCAGAGAGGGGTACACTGAAGCTTTCTTT.

V usage is TRBV9 and J usage is TRBJ1-1; tentative D call: TRBD1 (6 bases). V lost 4 bases and J 7 bases, leaving 14 bases between the germline ends. CDR1 is SGDLS and CDR2 is YYNGEE in the germline V gene. This CDR3 contains 13 residues. The CDR3, as DNA: TGTGCCAGCAGCTCGGTGAGGGGGAGTGAAGCTTTCTTT. Protein: CASSSVRGSEAFF.

The V gene is TRBV5-6, the J gene TRBJ2-5; possible D gene TRBD2, 6 bases. The germline V gene has CDR1 SGHDT and CDR2 YYEEEE. Trimming took off 2 bases at V and 2 bases at J, with 16 bases between the two ends. The CDR3 consists of 16 residues. The CDR3 is CASSLNWGLSQETQYF. Written as DNA, the CDR3 is TGTGCCAGCAGCTTAAATTGGGGACTTTCACAAGAGACCCAGTACTTC.

This chain connects TRBV4-2 to TRBJ2-3; weak D call: TRBD2 (6 bases). CDR3 length: 13 residues. CDR1 is LGHNA and CDR2 is YNFKEQ in the germline V gene. V was trimmed by 4 bases and J by 4 bases, leaving 9 bases between them. The CDR3 reads CASSRGVSDTQYF. CDR3 in DNA: TGTGCCAGCAGCCGGGGGGTCTCAGATACGCAGTATTTT.